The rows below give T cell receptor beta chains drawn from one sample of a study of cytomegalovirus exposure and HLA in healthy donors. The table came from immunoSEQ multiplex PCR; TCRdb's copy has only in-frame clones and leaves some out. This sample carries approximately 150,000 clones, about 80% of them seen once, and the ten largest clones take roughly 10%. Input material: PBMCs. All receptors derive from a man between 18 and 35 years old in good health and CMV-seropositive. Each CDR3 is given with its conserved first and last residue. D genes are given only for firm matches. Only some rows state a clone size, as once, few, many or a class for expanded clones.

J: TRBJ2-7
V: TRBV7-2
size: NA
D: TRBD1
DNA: TGTGCCAGCAGCTTGGGGGGACAGGGGACGCTCGAGCAGTACTTC
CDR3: CASSLGGQGTLEQYF

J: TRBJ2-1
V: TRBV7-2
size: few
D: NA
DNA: TGTGCCAGCAGCTTAATCAGGGGCGCTCGGAATGAGCAGTTCTTC
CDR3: CASSLIRGARNEQFF

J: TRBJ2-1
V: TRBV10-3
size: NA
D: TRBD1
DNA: TGTGCCATCAGTCCGGCAGGGGGCAATGAGCAGTTCTTC
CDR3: CAISPAGGNEQFF

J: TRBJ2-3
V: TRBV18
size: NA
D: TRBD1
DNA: TGTGCCAGCTCACCCCGGGACAGGGTCGTAGATACGCAGTATTTT
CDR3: CASSPRDRVVDTQYF

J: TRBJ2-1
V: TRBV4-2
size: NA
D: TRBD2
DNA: TGTGCCAGCAGCTTAGCGGGGACCTCGGACTACAATGAGCAGTTCTTC
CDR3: CASSLAGTSDYNEQFF

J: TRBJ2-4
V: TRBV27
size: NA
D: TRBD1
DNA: TGTGCCAGCAGCCCAACCCCGACAGGGTCCATTCAGTACTTC
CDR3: CASSPTPTGSIQYF

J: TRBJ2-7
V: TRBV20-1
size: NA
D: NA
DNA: TGCAGTGGGCTGCAAGCCTACGAGCAGTACTTC
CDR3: CSGLQAYEQYF

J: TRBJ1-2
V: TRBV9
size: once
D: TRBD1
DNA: TGTGCCAGCAGCGTACAAGCAGGGGGCGGCTATGGCTACACCTTC
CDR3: CASSVQAGGGYGYTF

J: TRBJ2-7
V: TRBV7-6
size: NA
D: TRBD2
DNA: TGTGCCAGCAGCCCTCCGGGGGGGCACTACGAGCAGTACTTC
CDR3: CASSPPGGHYEQYF

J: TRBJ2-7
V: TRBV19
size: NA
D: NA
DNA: TGTGCCAGTAGTATATCGACAGAGTACTACGAGCAGTACTTC
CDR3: CASSISTEYYEQYF

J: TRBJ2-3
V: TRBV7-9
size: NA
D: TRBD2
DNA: TGTGCCAGCAGCTTAGGACTAGCGGGTATCACAGATACGCAGTATTTT
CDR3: CASSLGLAGITDTQYF

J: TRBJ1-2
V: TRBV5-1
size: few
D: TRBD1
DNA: TGCGCCAGCAGCTACCGGGACAGGTCTCGGGGCTACACCTTC
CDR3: CASSYRDRSRGYTF

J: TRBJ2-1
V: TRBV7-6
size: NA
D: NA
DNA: TGTGCCAGCAGCTTAACACAGGGCGGGTCCTACAATGAGCAGTTCTTC
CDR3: CASSLTQGGSYNEQFF

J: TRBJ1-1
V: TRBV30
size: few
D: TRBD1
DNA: TGTGCCTGGAGTGTAGACAGGGACACTGAAGCTTTCTTT
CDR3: CAWSVDRDTEAFF

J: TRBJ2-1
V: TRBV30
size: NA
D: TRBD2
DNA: TGTGCCTGGAACCATCTAGCGGGGGCGACCAATGAGCAGTTCTTC
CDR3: CAWNHLAGATNEQFF

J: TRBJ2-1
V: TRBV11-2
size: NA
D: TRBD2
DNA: TGTGCCAGCAGCTTAGATCTGACGGGGGGTTTCGATGAGCAGTTCTTC
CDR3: CASSLDLTGGFDEQFF

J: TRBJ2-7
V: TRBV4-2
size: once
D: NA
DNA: TGTGCCAGCAGCCAAGACCGCGTTTGGGAGCAGTACTTC
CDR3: CASSQDRVWEQYF

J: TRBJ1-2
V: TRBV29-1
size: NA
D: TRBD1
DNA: TGCAGCGTTGAACGCAGGGGGTCGGGTGGCTACACCTTC
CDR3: CSVERRGSGGYTF

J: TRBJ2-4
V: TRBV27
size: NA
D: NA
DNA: TGTGCCAGCAGTTTAGGGACACCAGCCAAAAACATTCAGTACTTC
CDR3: CASSLGTPAKNIQYF

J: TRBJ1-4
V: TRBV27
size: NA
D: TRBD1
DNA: TGTGCCAGCAGGAGGACAGGGGGCCATGAAAAACTGCTTTTT
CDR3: CASRRTGGHEKLLF

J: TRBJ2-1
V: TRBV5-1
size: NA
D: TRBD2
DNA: TGCGCCAGCACGGGACTAGCGGGGGGCAATGAGCAGTTCTTC
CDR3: CASTGLAGGNEQFF

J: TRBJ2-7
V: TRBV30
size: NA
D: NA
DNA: TGTGCCTGGAGCCGCCCGGGGATTTACGAGCAGTACTTC
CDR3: CAWSRPGIYEQYF

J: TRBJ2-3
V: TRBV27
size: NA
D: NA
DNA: TGTGCCAGCAGACGAGCCCCCGGGTGGAGCACAGATACGCAGTATTTT
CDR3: CASRRAPGWSTDTQYF

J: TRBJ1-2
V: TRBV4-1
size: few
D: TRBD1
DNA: TGCGCCAGCAGCCCCGAGACGGGACAGGGGTCTTATTATGGCTACACCTTC
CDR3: CASSPETGQGSYYGYTF

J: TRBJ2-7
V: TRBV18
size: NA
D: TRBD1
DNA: TGTGCCAGCTCACCGGGACAGGGGGTTCGGGATTACGAGCAGTACTTC
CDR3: CASSPGQGVRDYEQYF

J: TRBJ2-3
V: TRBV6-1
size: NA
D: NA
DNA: TGTGCCAGCAGTGATAGGGGCACAGAATCTACAGATACGCAGTATTTT
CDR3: CASSDRGTESTDTQYF

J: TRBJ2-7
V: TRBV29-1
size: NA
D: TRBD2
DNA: TGCAGCGTCCTGGGGACTAGCGGACACTCCTACGAGCAGTACTTC
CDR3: CSVLGTSGHSYEQYF

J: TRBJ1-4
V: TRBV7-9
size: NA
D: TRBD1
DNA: TGTTCCAGCACCCAGTTGGGGACAGGGATAGATGAAAAACTGTTTTTT
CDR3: CSSTQLGTGIDEKLFF

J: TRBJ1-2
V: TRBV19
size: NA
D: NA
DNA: TGTGCCAGTAGTCCGAGGGGAGGAGGCTACACCTTC
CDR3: CASSPRGGGYTF